This TCR beta chain was retrieved from a study of blood T cell repertoires in COVID-19. Under the authors' procedure: Reference gene primer amplification yielded estimated nucleated cell counts. Libraries were prepared by immunoSEQ multiplex PCR; TCRdb keeps only in-frame clonotypes and omits some of them. The V and J calls and the clone size are those of that table, but D and trimming were determined from the DNA. There are some 160,000 clones in the sample; 86% occur only once, and approximately 4% lies in the top ten. Trimming cost V 0 bases and J 9 bases; bases outside gene matches: 8. This CDR3 has 16 amino acids. Germline CDR1 and CDR2: MNHEY and SVGEGT.

V gene TRBV6-2 or TRBV6-3 combines with J gene TRBJ2-1, with 10 bases matching TRBD2. This clonotype was sampled from a woman aged 70-85 years with acute or convalescent COVID-19. The sequenced material came from peripheral blood. CDR3 in DNA: TGTGCCAGCAGTTACTCGGGCCTAGCGGGAGTCGGTGAGCAGTTCTTC. Encoded protein: CASSYSGLAGVGEQFF.